These 21 T cell receptor beta chains originate from one sample sequenced in a study of beta chain features in type 1 diabetes. As every portion of the isolated RNA was reverse transcribed, the sequencing read expressed TCRB transcripts. This table comes from immunoSEQ multiplex PCR, and its TCRdb copy is limited to in-frame clones, with some not included. The data contain about 320,000 clones, approximately 14% of them singletons. Sample: central memory CD4+ T cells from blood. The receptors shown here come from a man aged 25-45 years in good health.

This clone was observed a few times. The rearrangement links TRBV6-5 to TRBJ1-2; 8 bases match TRBD1. Germline V gene data show CDR1 as MNHEY and CDR2 as SVGAGI. The V segment lost 5 bases and the J segment 8 bases; nucleotides outside the gene matches: 7. The length of the CDR3 is 13 residues. The CDR3 DNA follows: TGTGCCAGCAGTCGAACCCGACAGGGGGGCTACACCTTC. This codes for CASSRTRQGGYTF.

Only a few counts were recorded for this clone. The chain employs TRBV4-1 and TRBJ1-2; the D is unclear. Between the trimmed V and J ends, which lost 0 bases and 6 bases, there was a span of 14 bases. This CDR3 is built from 15 residues. Germline loops: CDR1 MGHRA, CDR2 YSYEKL. The DNA for the CDR3 is TGCGCCAGCAGCCAAGATCGGGGAGGATGGGATGGCTACACCTTC. This translates into CASSQDRGGWDGYTF.

As DNA, the CDR3 is TGCAGCGTTGAAGGGGGACAGGGGACGCGGGGCTACACCTTC. This codes for CSVEGGQGTRGYTF. The chain employs TRBV29-1 and TRBJ1-2, with TRBD1 matching 10 bases. Unmatched junction bases numbered 7, after V lost 1 base and J lost 8 bases. Germline V gives CDR1 SQVTM, CDR2 ANQGSEA. The CDR3 is 14 amino acids.

This clone was seen repeatedly, ten times or more. V is TRBV28 and J is TRBJ1-4, with D possibly being TRBD1 (5 bases). CDR3 length: 13 residues. V gave up 7 bases and J gave up 6 bases, with 12 bases separating them. Germline CDR1 is MDHEN and CDR2 is SYDVKM. The CDR3 sequence: CASTPGRDEKLFF. CDR3 bases: TGTGCCAGCACCCCAGGGCGGGATGAAAAACTGTTTTTT.

The chain carries TRBV7-2 and TRBJ2-2, with 7 bases lining up with TRBD1. The trim removed 5 bases at V and 5 bases at J, leaving 2 bases unmatched. The V gene's germline CDR1 is SGHTA and CDR2 FQGNSA. This CDR3 spans 13 amino acids. The CDR3 region is CASSVQGTGELFF. In nucleotides, the CDR3 is TGTGCCAGCAGCGTACAGGGGACCGGGGAGCTGTTTTTT.

This clone was seen more than once but under ten times. V usage is TRBV5-6 and J usage is TRBJ2-3, with TRBD2 identical over 14 bases. V shed 3 bases and J 8 bases; nucleotides not matched to a gene: 5. The germline V gene has CDR1 SGHDT and CDR2 YYEEEE. This CDR3 comprises 15 residues. Written as DNA, the CDR3 is TGTGCCAGCAGCTGGGGACTAGCGGGGGCGGGTACGCAGTATTTT. It codes for CASSWGLAGAGTQYF.

The V gene is TRBV6-1, the J gene TRBJ2-3; D is undetermined. This CDR3 contains 13 residues. Germline CDR1 reads MNHNS; CDR2 reads SASEGT. Trimming removed 2 bases at V and 8 bases at J, with 11 bases between. The CDR3: CASSEIAAGTQYF. The CDR3 DNA sequence: TGTGCCAGCAGTGAAATCGCGGCCGGTACGCAGTATTTT.

The J gene is TRBJ2-7, the V gene TRBV11-2; tentatively, D is TRBD1 (5 bases). Per the germline V gene, CDR1 is SGHAT and CDR2 is FQNNGV. This CDR3 is built from 12 residues. The V gene lost 5 bases and the J gene lost 6 bases, with 11 bases spanning the gap. The chain's CDR3 is CASSLGAGEQYF. The CDR3 coding sequence is TGTGCCAGCAGCCTAGGGGCTGGCGAGCAGTACTTC.

This clone was observed a handful of times. The genes are TRBV30 and TRBJ1-6; D is perhaps TRBD1 (6 bases). This CDR3 region has 14 residues. Trimming took 4 bases from V and 10 from J, leaving 17 bases between them. Germline V lookup: CDR1 GTSNPN, CDR2 SVGIG (reference sequence). CDR3 nucleotide sequence: TGTGCCTGGACGGGGAGGGGGAGGGAGTCACCCCTCCACTTT. Protein: CAWTGRGRESPLHF.

Ten or more counts support this clone. The chain recombines TRBV5-4 with TRBJ2-6; D might be TRBD1 or TRBD2, each matching 5 bases. Germline CDR1 reads SGHNT; CDR2 reads YYREEE (reference sequence). Trimming took off 4 bases at V and 4 bases at J, with 12 bases between the two ends. The CDR3 is 15 amino acids. CDR3 sequence: CASSTRGAGANVLTF. The CDR3 DNA is TGTGCCAGCAGCACTAGGGGCGCCGGGGCCAACGTCCTGACTTTC.

This clone occurred a few times. The rearrangement links TRBV6-6 to TRBJ2-7, with a tentative D call TRBD1 (6 bases). Trimming stripped 2 bases from V and 6 bases from J, with 14 bases between. Germline CDR1 is MNHNY and CDR2 is SVGAGI (reference sequence). CDR3 length equals 14 residues. CDR3 in amino acids: CASSYEPRGGEQYV. In DNA form, the CDR3 reads TGTGCCAGCAGTTACGAGCCCCGAGGGGGCGAGCAGTACGTC.

This clone turned up a few times. The chain combines TRBV5-4 with TRBJ2-7; TRBD2 is a possible D gene (5 bases). Per germline, CDR1 SGHNT and CDR2 YYREEE (reference sequence). This CDR3 has 14 amino acids. V gave up 0 bases and J gave up 9 bases, with 16 bases separating them. The CDR3 bases are TGTGCCAGCAGCTTGGCCGGCTCAGGAGGTCGGCAGTACGTC. This translates into CASSLAGSGGRQYV.

This clone was seen only a few times. The same CDR3 arises from other DNA sequences in this sample as well. The V and J genes are TRBV4-3 and TRBJ1-2; D is perhaps TRBD1 (6 bases). Germline V gene sequence: CDR1 LGHNA, CDR2 YSLEER. V was shortened by 0 bases and J by 5 bases, with 13 bases between the two germline ends. CDR3 size: 15 residues. CDR3 loop: CASSQELGAGYGYTF. In nucleotides, the CDR3 is TGCGCCAGCAGCCAAGAGTTGGGGGCTGGGTATGGCTACACCTTC.

The V and J genes are TRBV18 and TRBJ1-4, with no clear D. CDR1 and CDR2 from the germline V gene are KGHSH and LQKENI. V lost 4 bases, J lost 0 bases, and 12 bases lay in between. The CDR3 is 16 amino acids. CDR3 DNA sequence: TGTGCCAGCTCACGCAATAGTGGTGCAACTAATGAAAAACTGTTTTTT. Its protein is CASSRNSGATNEKLFF.

This clone has only a few counts. The chain uses TRBV9 and TRBJ2-5, with 7 bases identical to TRBD2. The CDR3 runs 15 residues. Germline V lookup: CDR1 SGDLS, CDR2 YYNGEE. Germline trimming cut 1 base from V and 5 bases from J; bases unmatched to any gene: 8. The CDR3 coding sequence is TGTGCCAGCAGCGTAATGCCTAGCGGAGGGGAGACCCAGTACTTC. It specifies CASSVMPSGGETQYF. The whole variable domain, remainder taken from reference TRBV9 and TRBJ2-5, is DSGVTQTPKHLITATGQRVTLRCSPRSGDLSVYWYQQSLDQGLQFLIQYYNGEERAKGNILERFSAQQFPDLHSELNLSSLELGDSALYFCASSVMPSGGETQYFGPGTRLLVL.

This clone was recorded at least ten times. One end of the junction does not line up with germline, which may come from a read error. The V and J genes are TRBV6-5 and TRBJ2-3, with D perhaps TRBD2 (6 bases). The germline CDR1 and CDR2 sequences are MNHEY and SVGAGI. The CDR3 has 13 residues. This chain's CDR3 is CASRGGSTDTQYF. For the CDR3, the DNA is TGTGCCAGCAGAGGAGGGAGCACCGATACGCAGTATTTT.

This clone was seen a few times. The genes are TRBV7-9 and TRBJ2-3; 7 positions match TRBD2. This CDR3 spans 14 amino acids. Germline V CDR1 and CDR2: SEHNR, FQNEAQ (reference sequence). The V and J ends lost 3 bases and 4 bases, in that order; junction bases with no gene match: 4. Here the CDR3 reads CASSFGLAADTQYF. CDR3 in DNA: TGTGCCAGCAGCTTCGGCCTAGCGGCAGATACGCAGTATTTT.

This clone appeared a few times. The V and J genes are TRBV9 and TRBJ2-1; D gene unclear. V lost 6 bases to trimming and J lost 0 bases, with 13 bases between them. Germline CDR1 reads SGDLS; CDR2 reads YYNGEE. This CDR3 spans 15 amino acids. The CDR3 sequence: CASNRGPSSYNEQFF. The CDR3 nucleotides read TGTGCCAGCAATCGAGGCCCGAGCTCCTACAATGAGCAGTTCTTC.

For this clone: The same CDR3 arises from other DNA sequences in this sample as well. The chain has TRBV7-2 and TRBJ2-5; the D gene is possibly TRBD1 (6 bases). The germline gives CDR1 SGHTA, CDR2 FQGNSA. Trimming pared 5 bases from V and 5 bases from J, leaving 15 bases between. The CDR3 is 14 residues long. The CDR3: CASSPTGSRETQYF. The CDR3 bases are TGTGCCAGCAGCCCGACAGGCTCCCGGGAGACCCAGTACTTC. The complete variable domain, with remaining parts taken from reference TRBV7-2 and TRBJ2-5, reads GAGVSQSPSNKVTEKGKDVELRCDPISGHTALYWYRQSLGQGLEFLIYFQGNSAPDKSGLPSDRFSAERTGGSVSTLTIQRTQQEDSAVYLCASSPTGSRETQYFGPGTRLLVL.

V is TRBV6-1 and J is TRBJ2-5; possible D gene TRBD2, 6 bases. Germline V gives CDR1 MNHNS, CDR2 SASEGT. The CDR3 loop spans 13 amino acids. Trimming stripped 5 bases from V and 5 bases from J, with 12 bases between. The CDR3 region is CASSWRGEETQYF. The CDR3 DNA follows: TGTGCCAGCAGTTGGAGGGGCGAGGAGACCCAGTACTTC.

The CDR3 nucleotides are TGTGCCAGCAGCTTAAATGGCGGGAGTATCGCAGATACGCAGTATTTT. Protein sequence: CASSLNGGSIADTQYF. The rearrangement uses TRBV7-3 and TRBJ2-3, with 7 bases lining up with TRBD2. CDR1 is SGHTA, CDR2 FQGTGA, per germline. The CDR3 is 16 amino acids. Trimming took 1 base from V and 4 from J; bases not matched to a gene: 8. The full variable domain, in which reference TRBV7-3 and TRBJ2-3 provide the parts outside the CDR3, is GAGVSQTPSNKVTEKGKYVELRCDPISGHTALYWYRQSLGQGPEFLIYFQGTGAADDSGLPNDRFFAVRPEGSVSTLKIQRTERGDSAVYLCASSLNGGSIADTQYFGPGTRLTVL.